The T cell receptor (beta chain) described here comes from a study of cytomegalovirus exposure and HLA in healthy donors. Across the whole study: Counted in an early data release were about 85 million unique TCRs from HLA-typed donors. Researchers found that roughly 77% of over 350 genotyped donors fell within the Caucasian-associated ancestry cluster.

Study-level points and caveats: Available immune exposure information covered CMV serostatus only.

The PCR had 60 Vbeta and 13 Jbeta primers. TCRdb keeps only in-frame clones here, not all; method: immunoSEQ multiplex PCR. The sample yields around 180,000 clones, under 90% seen once. On this clone itself: The target antigen is unknown.

The receptor comes from a man younger than 35 in good health and CMV-seronegative. The sample taken for sequencing was PBMCs.

The CDR3 DNA sequence: TGTGCCAGCAGTTACTCAGAGCCCAGGGACTATGGCTACACCTTC. This translates into CASSYSEPRDYGYTF. The rearrangement links TRBV6-6 to TRBJ1-2; perhaps TRBD1 as D (5 bases). Trimming took 0 bases from V and 3 from J, leaving 11 bases between them. CDR3 length equals 15 residues. Per germline, CDR1 MNHNY and CDR2 SVGAGI (reference sequence).